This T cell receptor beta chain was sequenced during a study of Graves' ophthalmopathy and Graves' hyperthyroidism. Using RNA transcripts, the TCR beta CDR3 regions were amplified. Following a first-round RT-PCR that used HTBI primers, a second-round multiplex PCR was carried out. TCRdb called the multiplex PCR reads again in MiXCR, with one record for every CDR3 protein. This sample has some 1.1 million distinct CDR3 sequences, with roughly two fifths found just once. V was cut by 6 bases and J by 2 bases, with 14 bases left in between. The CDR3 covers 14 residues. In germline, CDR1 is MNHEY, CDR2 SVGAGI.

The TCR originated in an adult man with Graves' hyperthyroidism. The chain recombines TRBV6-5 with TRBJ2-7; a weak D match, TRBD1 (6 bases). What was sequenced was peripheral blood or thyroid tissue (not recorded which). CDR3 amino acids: CASRPSTGTYEQYF. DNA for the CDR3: TGTGCCAGCAGACCCTCCACAGGGACCTACGAGCAGTACTTC.